This T cell receptor (beta chain) was identified in a study of post-analysis software for immune sequencing data. Whole-study context: Recorded subtypes: relapsing-remitting, secondary progressive, progressive-relapsing; some patients unannotated.

Whole-study findings and limits: Strong same-batch co-clustering of samples appeared with F measure clustering. Among multiple sclerosis patients, normalized Chao1 diversity was significantly below that of controls. The five TRBV segments detected at higher frequency in patients than in controls included TRBV5-6, TRBV5-1 and TRBV20-1.

This clonotype was seen a few times. Its antigen is not known. Germline CDR1 reads SGHRS; CDR2 reads YFSETQ. The length of the CDR3 is 16 residues. V dropped 0 bases and J dropped 6; count of bases not matched to a gene: 8. Unique molecular identifiers were present in the TCR beta cDNA libraries. Once 1 to 10 million T cells were used, a few hundred thousand cDNA molecules resulted. One entry per CDR3 protein results from TCRdb running MiXCR on the PCR reads. Of about 770,000 distinct CDR3 sequences listed, around 45% were seen once; the top ten hold just under 5%. The receptor comes from a girl aged 5-17 years with multiple sclerosis. The sequencing input was blood. V and J are TRBV5-1 and TRBJ2-3; TRBD2 matches at 9 bases. The CDR3 sequence: CASSLVPSGIADTQYF. CDR3 nucleotides: TGCGCCAGCAGCTTGGTTCCTAGCGGGATTGCTGATACGCAGTATTTT.